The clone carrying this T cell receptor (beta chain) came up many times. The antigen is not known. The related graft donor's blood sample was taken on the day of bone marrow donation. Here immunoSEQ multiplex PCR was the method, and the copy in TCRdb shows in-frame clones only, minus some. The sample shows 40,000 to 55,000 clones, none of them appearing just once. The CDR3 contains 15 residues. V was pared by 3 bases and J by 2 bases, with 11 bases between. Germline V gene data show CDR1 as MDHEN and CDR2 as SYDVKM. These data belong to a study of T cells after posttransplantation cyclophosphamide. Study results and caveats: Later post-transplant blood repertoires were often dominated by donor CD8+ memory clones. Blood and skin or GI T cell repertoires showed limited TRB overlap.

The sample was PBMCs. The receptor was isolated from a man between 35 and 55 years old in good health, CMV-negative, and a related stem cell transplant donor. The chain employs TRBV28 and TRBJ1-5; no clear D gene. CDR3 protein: CASSFSGSGNQPQHF. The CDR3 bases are TGTGCCAGCAGTTTTTCGGGTTCGGGCAATCAGCCCCAGCATTTT.